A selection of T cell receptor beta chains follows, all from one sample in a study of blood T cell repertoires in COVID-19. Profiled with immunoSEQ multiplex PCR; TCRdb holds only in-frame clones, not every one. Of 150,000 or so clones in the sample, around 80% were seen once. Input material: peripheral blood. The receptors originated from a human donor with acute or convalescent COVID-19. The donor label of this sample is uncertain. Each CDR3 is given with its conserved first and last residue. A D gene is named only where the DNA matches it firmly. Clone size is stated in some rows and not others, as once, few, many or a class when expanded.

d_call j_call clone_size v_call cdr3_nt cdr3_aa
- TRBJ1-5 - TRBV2 TGTGCCAGCTTAGGCAGGGTAAATCAGCCCCAGCATTTT CASLGRVNQPQHF
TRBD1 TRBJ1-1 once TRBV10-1 TGCGCCAGCAGTGAGTCGATCGGGAGGACAGGGGGCACTGAAGCTTTCTTT CASSESIGRTGGTEAFF
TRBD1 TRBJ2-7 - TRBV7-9 TGTGCCAGCAGCTCTGGGACAGTAAGATCCTACGAGCAGTACTTC CASSSGTVRSYEQYF
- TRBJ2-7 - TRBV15 TGTGCCACCAGCAGAGATAATTACGAGCAGTACTTC CATSRDNYEQYF
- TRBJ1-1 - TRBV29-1 TGCAGCGCCATATTCGAGGGTCGGAACACTGAAGCTTTCTTT CSAIFEGRNTEAFF
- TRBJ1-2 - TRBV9 TGTGCCAGCAGCACATTCCTACAGGCAGACTATGGCTACACCTTC CASSTFLQADYGYTF
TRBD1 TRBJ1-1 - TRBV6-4 TGTGCCAGCAGTGGACAGGGGGGCGACACTGAAGCTTTCTTT CASSGQGGDTEAFF
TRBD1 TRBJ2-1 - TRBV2 TGTGCCAGCAGTAAAGACAGGGGCCCCTACAATGAGCAGTTCTTC CASSKDRGPYNEQFF
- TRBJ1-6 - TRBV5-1 TGCGCCAGCAGCTTGTCGCAGTATAATTCACCCCTCCACTTT CASSLSQYNSPLHF
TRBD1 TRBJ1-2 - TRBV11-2 TGTGCCAGCAGCGTGGACAGGGGGATTTATGGCTACACCTTC CASSVDRGIYGYTF
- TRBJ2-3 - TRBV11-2 TGTGCCAGCACCCTCATTCCGGGCTATAGCGCAGATACGCAGTATTTT CASTLIPGYSADTQYF
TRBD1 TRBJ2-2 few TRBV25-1 TGTGCCAGCAGTGAATCGGACAGGGAACGGACCGGGGAGCTGTTTTTT CASSESDRERTGELFF
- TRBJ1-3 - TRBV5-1 TGCGCCAGCAGCTCTCAGGGTGGAGAAAACACCATATATTTT CASSSQGGENTIYF
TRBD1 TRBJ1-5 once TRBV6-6 TGTGCCAGTCAGCAGCCAGGGGGGAATCAGCCCCAGCATTTT CASQQPGGNQPQHF
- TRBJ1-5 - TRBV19 TGTGCCAGTAGTATCCCGGGATTTGGCCAGCCCCAGCATTTT CASSIPGFGQPQHF